Described below is a single T cell receptor (beta chain) sequence and its context. Clinical history reported by participants formed the basis on which cohorts were assigned. Before being deemed recovered, Cohort 3 donors had two negative PCRs, clearance, or symptom resolution. The J segment lost 1 base and the V segment lost 4 bases, leaving 8 bases of the junction unmatched. CDR1 SGHRS and CDR2 YFSETQ come from the germline V gene. This CDR3 comprises 16 residues. Assay used: immunoSEQ multiplex PCR; TCRdb lists only in-frame clones, some missing. Of around 300,000 clones in the sample, around 87% are singletons; the top ten hold roughly 5.3%. This sample was included in a study of blood T cell repertoires in COVID-19. Study-wide background: Sample material is recorded as cDNA or gDNA derived from T cells, B-cell-depleted T cells, or PBMCs.

The clonotype comes from a woman in her 30s who had recovered from COVID-19. The V and J genes are TRBV5-1 and TRBJ2-1; 7 bases align to TRBD1. Sequenced sample: PBMCs or T cells enriched from blood (not recorded which). The CDR3 sequence: CASSRGDRSSYNEQFF. The DNA for the CDR3 is TGCGCCAGCAGCCGAGGGGACAGATCATCCTACAATGAGCAGTTCTTC.